The clone carrying this T cell receptor beta chain was seen at least ten times. Lactation, pregnancy, other autoimmune disease or uncontrolled infection excluded patients. Fresh peripheral blood, approximately 9.7 ml, was the source of the PBMCs. The CDR3 length is 14 residues. The germline V gene has CDR1 SGHTA and CDR2 FQGNSA. Between the trimmed V and J ends, which lost 5 bases and 3 bases, there was a span of 13 bases. The sample belongs to a study of T cells in Graves' hyperthyroidism and ophthalmopathy. At the level of the study: Blood was drawn when the patient was first diagnosed and still untreated.

The investigators amplified TCR beta CDR3 regions from RNA transcripts. During a first-round RT-PCR of the TCR CDR3, the HTBI primer set was used. TCRdb fed the multiplex PCR reads into MiXCR, producing one record per CDR3 protein. Among more than 450,000 distinct CDR3 sequences listed, roughly 21% were seen once. This chain joins TRBV7-2 and TRBJ2-5; tentatively, D is TRBD1 (6 bases). The TCR comes from a man aged 40-55 years with Graves' ophthalmopathy. The specimen sequenced was blood. The CDR3 DNA is TGTGCCAGCAGCGCGGACAGTGAGAAAGAGACCCAGTACTTC. Its protein is CASSADSEKETQYF.